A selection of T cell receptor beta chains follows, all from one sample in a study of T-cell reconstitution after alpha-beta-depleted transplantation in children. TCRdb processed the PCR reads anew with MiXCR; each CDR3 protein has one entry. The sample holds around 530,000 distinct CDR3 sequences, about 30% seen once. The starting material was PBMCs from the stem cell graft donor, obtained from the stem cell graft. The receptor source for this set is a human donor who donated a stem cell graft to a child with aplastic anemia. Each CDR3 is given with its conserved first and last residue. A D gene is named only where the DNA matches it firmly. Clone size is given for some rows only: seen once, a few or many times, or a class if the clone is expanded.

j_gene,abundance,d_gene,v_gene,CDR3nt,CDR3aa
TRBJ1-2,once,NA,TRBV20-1,TGTCGGGGGACAAGGGACGGCTATGGCTACACCTTC,CRGTRDGYGYTF
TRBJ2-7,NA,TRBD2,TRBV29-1,TGCAGCGCCGCCCCTAGCGGGAGCTACGAGCAGTACTTC,CSAAPSGSYEQYF
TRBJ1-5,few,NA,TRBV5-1,TGCGCCAGCAGCTTGGACCCCTCGGGGGGTGGAAGCAATCAGCCCCAGCATTTT,CASSLDPSGGGSNQPQHF
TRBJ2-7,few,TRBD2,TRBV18,TGTGCCAGCTCGCCAGGGAGCGGGAGAGACGAGCAGTACTTC,CASSPGSGRDEQYF
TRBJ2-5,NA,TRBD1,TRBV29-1,TGCAGCGTTGAACAAACTGGGACAGGGATTATGGAGACCCAGTACTTC,CSVEQTGTGIMETQYF
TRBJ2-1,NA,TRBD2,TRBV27,TGTGCCAGCAGACAACCGGGACTAGTTATGGATGAGCAGTTCTTC,CASRQPGLVMDEQFF
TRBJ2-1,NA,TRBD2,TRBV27,TGTGCCAGCACTCGTGAGCGAGCGGGAGGACTCGAACTCAATGAGCAGTTCTTC,CASTRERAGGLELNEQFF
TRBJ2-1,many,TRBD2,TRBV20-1,TGCAGTGCTAGGAGGGAGGGTTGGGAGCAGTTCTTC,CSARREGWEQFF
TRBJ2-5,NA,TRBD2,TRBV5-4,TGTGCCAGCAGCCGTAGACTAGCGGGGGCCCAAGAGACCCAGTACTTC,CASSRRLAGAQETQYF
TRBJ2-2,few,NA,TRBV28,TGTGCCAGCAGTTTATCTAGATACACCGGGGAGCTGTTTTTT,CASSLSRYTGELFF
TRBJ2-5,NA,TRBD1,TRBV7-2,TGTGCCAGCAGTTCGAGGACAGGGGCTTTATTAGAGACCCAGTACTTC,CASSSRTGALLETQYF
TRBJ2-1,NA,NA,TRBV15,TGTGCCACCAGCAGAGAATGGGATGGACCCTCGGGCAATGAGCAGTTCTTC,CATSREWDGPSGNEQFF
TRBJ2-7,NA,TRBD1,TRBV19,TGTGCCAGTAGCCGGACAGGGGACTCCTACGAGCAGTACTTC,CASSRTGDSYEQYF
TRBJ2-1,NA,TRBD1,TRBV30,TGTGCCTGGAGTGCCACAGGGGACAGGGGGCCATACAATGAGCAGTTCTTC,CAWSATGDRGPYNEQFF
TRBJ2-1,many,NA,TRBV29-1,TGCAGCGTTGGGCTTTACAATGAGCAGTTCTTC,CSVGLYNEQFF
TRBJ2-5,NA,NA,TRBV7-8,TGTGCCAGCAGTCCGGCCGCGATTCGGCAAGAGACCCAGTACTTC,CASSPAAIRQETQYF
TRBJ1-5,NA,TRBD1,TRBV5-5,TGTGCCAGCAGCTTGGGAATCAGGGGGGGTAATCAGCCCCAGCATTTT,CASSLGIRGGNQPQHF
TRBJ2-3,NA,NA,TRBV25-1,TGTGCCAGCAGTGTCGGGAGAAGCAACGCAGATACGCAGTATTTT,CASSVGRSNADTQYF
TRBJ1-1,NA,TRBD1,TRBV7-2,TGTGCCAGCAGCTTATCCCCGACAGGGTCGCGAACTGAAGCTTTCTTT,CASSLSPTGSRTEAFF
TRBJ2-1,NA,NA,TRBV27,TGTGCCAGCAGTCCCGTACAGGGCGGAGAGCAGTTCTTC,CASSPVQGGEQFF
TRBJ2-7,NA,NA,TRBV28,TGTGCCAGCAGCCAACCGGGACTGGGGGCCTACGAGCAGTACTTC,CASSQPGLGAYEQYF
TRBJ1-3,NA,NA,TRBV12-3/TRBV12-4,TGTGCCAGCAGTTTAGAGCCGTCAGGTTCTGGAAACACCATATATTTT,CASSLEPSGSGNTIYF
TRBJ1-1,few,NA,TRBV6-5,TGTGCCAGCAGTTACGGTGGGGGGATGGGCACTGAAGCTTTCTTT,CASSYGGGMGTEAFF
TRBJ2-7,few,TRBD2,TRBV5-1,TGCGCCAGCAGTTTAGAAGCGCCGGGCAGATCGGGGGGCGAGCAGTACTTC,CASSLEAPGRSGGEQYF
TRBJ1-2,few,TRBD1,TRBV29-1,TGCAGCGTTGAAGTATACGGGACAGGTTATGGCTACACCTTC,CSVEVYGTGYGYTF
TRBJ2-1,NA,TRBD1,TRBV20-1,TGCAGTGCTAGAGATCACCGGACAGGGGATGTGGATGAGCAGTTCTTC,CSARDHRTGDVDEQFF
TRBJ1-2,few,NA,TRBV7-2,TGTGCCAGCAGCTACCAACATAAGGGCTACACCTTC,CASSYQHKGYTF
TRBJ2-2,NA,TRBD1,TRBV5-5,TGTGCCAGCGACCCAGAAGGACAGGGGGCTGCCGGGGAGCTGTTTTTT,CASDPEGQGAAGELFF
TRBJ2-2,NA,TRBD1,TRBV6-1,TGTGCCAGCAGGGGGACAGGTGGGACCGGGGAGCTGTTTTTT,CASRGTGGTGELFF